These 21 T cell receptor beta chains were sequenced from one sample in a study of blood T cell repertoires in COVID-19. The assay was immunoSEQ multiplex PCR, and TCRdb's table has in-frame clones only and misses some. The table records some 200,000 clones, approximately 81% of them present only once. Sequenced material: peripheral blood. These TCRs come from a woman of 80 years or more with active or convalescent COVID-19.

The chain employs TRBV6-5 and TRBJ2-1; 11 bases are a match to TRBD2. The CDR3 sequence is 15 residues long. V lost 6 bases to trimming and J lost 4 bases; unmatched junction nucleotides: 5. CDR1 is MNHEY, CDR2 SVGAGI, per germline. In DNA, the CDR3 is TGTGCCAGCAGCAAGGGACTAGCGGTTTACAATGAGCAGTTCTTC. It encodes CASSKGLAVYNEQFF.

The J gene is TRBJ2-2, the V gene TRBV19; TRBD1 matches at 7 bases. This CDR3 comprises 16 residues. CDR1 is LNHDA and CDR2 is SQIVND in the germline V gene (reference sequence). The V gene end was trimmed by 2 bases and the J gene end by 5 bases; junction bases not matched to a gene: 8. The CDR3 is CASSIPTGRRTGELFF. CDR3 DNA: TGTGCCAGTAGTATACCGACAGGGCGGAGGACCGGGGAGCTGTTTTTT. Looking up the rest from reference TRBV19 and TRBJ2-2 gives the full variable domain: DGGITQSPKYLFRKEGQNVTLSCEQNLNHDAMYWYRQDPGQGLRLIYYSQIVNDFQKGDIAEGYSVSREKKESFPLTVTSAQKNPTAFYLCASSIPTGRRTGELFFGEGSRLTVL.

As concerns this clone: This sample also contains other DNA sequences that code for the same CDR3. The chain employs TRBV7-9 and TRBJ1-5, with a possible D match to TRBD1 (6 bases). The CDR3 is made up of 14 amino acids. CDR1 is SEHNR, CDR2 FQNEAQ, per germline (reference sequence). The V and J ends lost 6 bases and 3 bases respectively, with 12 bases between them. In DNA form, the CDR3 reads TGTGCCAGCAGTCCTACAGGGATCAATCAGCCCCAGCATTTT. This codes for CASSPTGINQPQHF.

This rearrangement joins TRBV5-1 to TRBJ1-4; no clear D. This CDR3 has 15 amino acids. Germline V gene sequence: CDR1 SGHRS, CDR2 YFSETQ. V lost 1 base and J lost 6, with 13 bases in between. For the CDR3, the DNA is TGCGCCAGCAGCTTGTCAGAAGCGAGGGATGAAAAACTGTTTTTT. Translation: CASSLSEARDEKLFF.

Turning to this clone: The sample contains more than one DNA sequence encoding this CDR3. The chain carries TRBV5-1 and TRBJ2-3; 9 nucleotides agree with TRBD2. There are 16 residues in the CDR3. CDR1 SGHRS and CDR2 YFSETQ come from the germline V gene. Trimming took 3 bases from V and 1 from J; bases not matched to a gene: 6. As DNA, the CDR3 is TGCGCCAGCAGCTCACTCTTAGCGGGAGGCACAGATACGCAGTATTTT. Translating gives CASSSLLAGGTDTQYF.

The chain recombines TRBV7-2 with TRBJ2-7; 9 bases map to TRBD2. V trimming: 5 bases; J trimming: 0 bases; junction bases outside the gene matches: 5. From germline, CDR1 is SGHTA and CDR2 FQGNSA. There are 15 residues in the CDR3. In DNA form, the CDR3 reads TGTGCCAGCAGCCGGACTAGCGTGGACTCCTACGAGCAGTACTTC. It is translated as CASSRTSVDSYEQYF.

This chain joins TRBV7-2 and TRBJ2-3, with 11 bases fitting TRBD2. Losses at the gene ends were 4 bases for V and 1 base for J; bases not matched to a gene: 4. Germline lookup yields CDR1 SGHTA and CDR2 FQGNSA. CDR3 length equals 16 residues. The CDR3 protein is CASSSGLAGRTDTQYF. The DNA of the CDR3 is TGTGCCAGCAGCTCCGGACTAGCGGGCCGCACAGATACGCAGTATTTT.

The V gene is TRBV11-3, the J gene TRBJ2-7; 11 bases map to TRBD1. J lost 3 bases, V lost 8 bases, and 9 bases had no gene match. The V gene's germline CDR1 is SGHNT and CDR2 YENEEA. The CDR3 sequence is 15 residues long. CDR3 bases: TGTGCCAGCGCATTGATAGGGACAGGGGGCTACGAGCAGTACTTC. Residues: CASALIGTGGYEQYF.

This chain links TRBV2 with TRBJ1-1; perhaps TRBD1 as D (6 bases). V lost 7 bases to trimming and J lost 4 bases, with 19 bases between them. Germline CDR1 is SNHLY and CDR2 is FYNNEI. CDR3 length: 15 residues. DNA for the CDR3: TGTGCCAGCATCCCAGGGGAGATATCACGCACTGAAGCTTTCTTT. Amino acid sequence: CASIPGEISRTEAFF.

The chain couples TRBV7-9 to TRBJ2-7, with 7 bases identical to TRBD1. This CDR3 has 15 residues. Germline V CDR1 and CDR2: SEHNR, FQNEAQ (reference sequence). The trim removed 4 bases at V and 10 bases at J, leaving 16 bases unmatched. The DNA for the CDR3 is TGTGCCAGCAGCTCCCTCGCGACAGGGATGTCCGCACAGTACTTC. This sequence encodes CASSSLATGMSAQYF.

The chain links TRBV28 to TRBJ1-2; TRBD1 matches at 9 bases. The germline V gene has CDR1 MDHEN and CDR2 SYDVKM. V lost 5 bases and J lost 4; bases outside the gene matches: 8. The CDR3 consists of 15 residues. The CDR3 reads CASSPRDRVSYGYTF. The CDR3 DNA follows: TGTGCCAGCAGTCCCCGGGACAGGGTTAGCTATGGCTACACCTTC.

This clone was counted a few times. The chain carries TRBV4-1 and TRBJ1-1; D gene unclear. V was pared by 4 bases and J by 1 base, with 13 bases between. Germline loops: CDR1 MGHRA, CDR2 YSYEKL. The CDR3 length is 15 residues. In DNA, the CDR3 is TGCGCCAGCAGCCGCAGCGGCCTGACGAACACTGAAGCTTTCTTT. Amino acid sequence: CASSRSGLTNTEAFF.

The rearrangement links TRBV13 to TRBJ2-2; D is possibly TRBD1 (5 bases). CDR1 is PRHDT and CDR2 is FYEKMQ in the germline V gene (reference sequence). CDR3 length equals 14 residues. Deletions cut 6 bases from V and 5 bases from J, with 13 bases between. The CDR3 reads CASRPGHETGELFF. The DNA of the CDR3 is TGTGCCAGCAGACCCGGACACGAGACCGGGGAGCTGTTTTTT.

CDR3 sequence (DNA): TGCGCCAGCAGCCCATTAGAGGGTGGGTTGGGTACTGAAGCTTTCTTT. Amino acid sequence: CASSPLEGGLGTEAFF. V usage is TRBV5-1 and J usage is TRBJ1-1; D is uncertain. The CDR3 runs 16 residues. CDR1 is SGHRS and CDR2 is YFSETQ in the germline V gene. Trimming took 4 bases from V and 5 from J, leaving 21 bases between them.

This chain links TRBV7-9 with TRBJ2-4, with 9 positions matching TRBD1. The J segment lost 1 base and the V segment lost 1 base, leaving 11 bases of the junction unmatched. The CDR3 runs to 19 residues. The germline gives CDR1 SEHNR, CDR2 FQNEAQ (reference sequence). The CDR3 region has the DNA TGTGCCAGCAGCTTAGAGGGTGGACAGGGGAAGGGGGCCAAAAACATTCAGTACTTC. Amino acid sequence: CASSLEGGQGKGAKNIQYF.

The chain recombines TRBV29-1 with TRBJ1-1; perhaps TRBD1 as D (6 bases). The V and J ends lost 5 bases and 3 bases respectively, with 13 bases between them. This CDR3 comprises 13 residues. Germline V CDR1 and CDR2: SQVTM, ANQGSEA. CDR3 protein: CSVKTSGDTEAFF. The CDR3 DNA sequence: TGCAGCGTTAAGACGTCAGGGGACACTGAAGCTTTCTTT.

This rearrangement joins TRBV18 to TRBJ1-5, with TRBD1 as a possible D gene (6 bases). V was clipped by 3 bases and J by 8 bases, with 11 bases between them. CDR3 length: 13 residues. Germline V gives CDR1 KGHSH, CDR2 LQKENI. CDR3 bases: TGTGCCAGCTCACCGAGCCCAGGGGAGCCCCAGCATTTT. Amino acids: CASSPSPGEPQHF.

The V and J genes are TRBV7-2 and TRBJ1-2; 7 bases align to TRBD1. The CDR3 has 14 residues. J gave up 4 bases and V 2 bases, and 4 bases lay outside the gene matches. Germline V gene data show CDR1 as SGHTA and CDR2 as FQGNSA. The CDR3 DNA follows: TGTGCCAGCAGCTTATCCCAGGGGGGCTATGGCTACACCTTC. It encodes CASSLSQGGYGYTF.

The chain links TRBV25-1 to TRBJ1-2, with D possibly matching TRBD1 (5 bases). Trimming cost V 6 bases and J 0 bases, with 17 bases left between them. CDR3 length equals 16 residues. From germline, CDR1 is MGHDK and CDR2 SYGVNS. CDR3 DNA: TGTGCCAGCAGGCCAACATATTCCAGGGCTAACTATGGCTACACCTTC. Protein product: CASRPTYSRANYGYTF.

For this clone: The identical CDR3 is also encoded by other nucleotide sequences in the sample. The CDR3 DNA follows: TGTGCCAGCCGGGACAGGGGAAGGGCGGAGACCCAGTACTTC. Encoded protein: CASRDRGRAETQYF. The chain carries TRBV19 and TRBJ2-5, with 10 bases identical to TRBD1. This CDR3 comprises 14 residues. CDR1 and CDR2 (germline): LNHDA, SQIVND (reference sequence). Trimming at V came to 9 bases and at J to 5 bases, leaving 9 bases not matched to a gene.

V gene TRBV10-3 combines with J gene TRBJ1-2, with a weak D call TRBD1 (5 bases). Trimming left V 7 bases short and J 3 bases short, with 18 bases between. This CDR3 region has 15 residues. Per germline, CDR1 ENHRY and CDR2 SYGVKD. CDR3: CAITATLGGDYGYTF. The CDR3 nucleotides are TGTGCCATCACCGCCACCCTCGGGGGGGACTATGGCTACACCTTC.